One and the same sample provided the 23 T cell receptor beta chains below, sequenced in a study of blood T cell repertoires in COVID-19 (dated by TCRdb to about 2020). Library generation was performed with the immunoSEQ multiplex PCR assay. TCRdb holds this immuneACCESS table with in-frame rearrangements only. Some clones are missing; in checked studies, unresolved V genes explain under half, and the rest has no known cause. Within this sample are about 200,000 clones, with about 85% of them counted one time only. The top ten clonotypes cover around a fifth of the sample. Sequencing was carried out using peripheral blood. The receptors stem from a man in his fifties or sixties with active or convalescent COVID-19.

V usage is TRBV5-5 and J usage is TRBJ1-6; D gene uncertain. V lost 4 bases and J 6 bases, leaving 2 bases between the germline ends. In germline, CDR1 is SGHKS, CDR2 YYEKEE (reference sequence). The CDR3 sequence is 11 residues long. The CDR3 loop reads CASSLNSPLHF. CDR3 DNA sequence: TGTGCCAGCAGCCTTAATTCACCCCTCCACTTT.

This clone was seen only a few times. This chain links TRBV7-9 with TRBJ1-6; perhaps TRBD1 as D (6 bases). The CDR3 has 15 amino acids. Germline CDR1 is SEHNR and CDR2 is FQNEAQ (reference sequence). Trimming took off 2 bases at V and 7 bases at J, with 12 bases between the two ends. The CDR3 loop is CASSLSGEGNSPLHF. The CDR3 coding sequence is TGTGCCAGCAGCTTATCAGGGGAGGGAAATTCACCCCTCCACTTT.

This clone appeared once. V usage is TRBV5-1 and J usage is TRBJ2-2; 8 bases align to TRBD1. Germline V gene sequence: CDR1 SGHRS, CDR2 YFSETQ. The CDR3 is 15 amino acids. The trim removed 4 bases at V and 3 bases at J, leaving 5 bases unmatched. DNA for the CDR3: TGCGCCAGCAGCGACAGGGGTGGAGACACCGGGGAGCTGTTTTTT. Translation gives CASSDRGGDTGELFF. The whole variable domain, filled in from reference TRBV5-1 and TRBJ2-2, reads KAGVTQTPRYLIKTRGQQVTLSCSPISGHRSVSWYQQTPGQGLQFLFEYFSETQRNKGNFPGRFSGRQFSNSRSEMNVSTLELGDSALYLCASSDRGGDTGELFFGEGSRLTVL.

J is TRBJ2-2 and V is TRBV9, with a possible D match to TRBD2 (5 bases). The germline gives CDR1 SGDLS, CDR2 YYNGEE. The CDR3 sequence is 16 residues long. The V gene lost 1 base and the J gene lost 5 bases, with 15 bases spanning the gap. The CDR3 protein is CASSVRGAAETGELFF. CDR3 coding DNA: TGTGCCAGCAGCGTACGGGGAGCCGCGGAGACCGGGGAGCTGTTTTTT. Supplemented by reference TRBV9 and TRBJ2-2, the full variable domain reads DSGVTQTPKHLITATGQRVTLRCSPRSGDLSVYWYQQSLDQGLQFLIQYYNGEERAKGNILERFSAQQFPDLHSELNLSSLELGDSALYFCASSVRGAAETGELFFGEGSRLTVL.

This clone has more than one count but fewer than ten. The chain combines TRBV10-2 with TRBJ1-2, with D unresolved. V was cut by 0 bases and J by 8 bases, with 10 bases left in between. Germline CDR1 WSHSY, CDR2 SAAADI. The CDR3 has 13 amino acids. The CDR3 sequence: CASSESTRRGYTF. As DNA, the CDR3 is TGCGCCAGCAGTGAGTCGACACGCCGGGGCTACACCTTC.

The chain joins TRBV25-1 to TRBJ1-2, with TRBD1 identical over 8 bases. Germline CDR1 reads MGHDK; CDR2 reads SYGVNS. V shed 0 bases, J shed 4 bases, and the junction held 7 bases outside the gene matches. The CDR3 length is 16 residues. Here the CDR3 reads CASSEYDRTGFYGYTF. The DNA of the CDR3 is TGTGCCAGCAGTGAATATGACCGGACAGGGTTCTATGGCTACACCTTC.

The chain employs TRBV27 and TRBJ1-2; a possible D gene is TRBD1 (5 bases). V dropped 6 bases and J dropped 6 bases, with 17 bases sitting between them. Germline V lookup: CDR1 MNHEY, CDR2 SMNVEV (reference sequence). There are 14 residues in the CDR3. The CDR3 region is CASRTAGRRDGYTF. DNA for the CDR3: TGTGCCAGCAGAACCGCGGGACGGCGAGATGGCTACACCTTC.

CDR3 in DNA: TGTGCCATCAGTGACCCTCCCCCTAACTATGGCTACACCTTC. It encodes CAISDPPPNYGYTF. This chain joins TRBV10-3 and TRBJ1-2, with no clear D. Trimming cost V 3 bases and J 0 bases, with 8 bases left between them. The CDR3 consists of 14 residues. Germline V CDR1 and CDR2: ENHRY, SYGVKD.

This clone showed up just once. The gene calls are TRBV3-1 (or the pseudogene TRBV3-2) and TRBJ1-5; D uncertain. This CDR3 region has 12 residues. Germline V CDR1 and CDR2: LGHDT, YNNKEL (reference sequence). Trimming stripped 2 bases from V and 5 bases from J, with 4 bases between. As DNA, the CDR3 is TGTGCCAGCAGCCAATTCGATCAGCCCCAGCATTTT. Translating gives CASSQFDQPQHF.

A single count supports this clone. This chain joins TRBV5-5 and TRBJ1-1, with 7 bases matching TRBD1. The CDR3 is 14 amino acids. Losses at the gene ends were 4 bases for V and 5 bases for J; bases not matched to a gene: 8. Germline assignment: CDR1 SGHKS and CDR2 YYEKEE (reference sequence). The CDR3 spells CASSLQPTGTEAFF. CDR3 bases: TGTGCCAGCAGCCTCCAGCCGACAGGGACTGAAGCTTTCTTT.

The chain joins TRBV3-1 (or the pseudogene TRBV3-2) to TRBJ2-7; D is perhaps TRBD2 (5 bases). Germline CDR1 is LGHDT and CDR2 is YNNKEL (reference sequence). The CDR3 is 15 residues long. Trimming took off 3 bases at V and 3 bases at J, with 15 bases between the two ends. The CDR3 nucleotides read TGTGCCAGCAGCCAGAGGGTTACGGTTAACTACGAGCAGTACTTC. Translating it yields CASSQRVTVNYEQYF.

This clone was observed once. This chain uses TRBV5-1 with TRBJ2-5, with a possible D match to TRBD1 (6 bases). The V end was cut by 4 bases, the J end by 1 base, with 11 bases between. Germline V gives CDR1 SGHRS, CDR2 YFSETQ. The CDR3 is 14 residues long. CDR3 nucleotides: TGCGCCAGCAGCAACCGACAGGTCCAAGAGACCCAGTACTTC. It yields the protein CASSNRQVQETQYF.

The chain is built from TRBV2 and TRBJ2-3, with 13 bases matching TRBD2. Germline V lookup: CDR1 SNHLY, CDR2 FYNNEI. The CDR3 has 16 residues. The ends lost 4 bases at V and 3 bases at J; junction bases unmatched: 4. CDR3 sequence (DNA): TGTGCCAGCAGTGGAACTAGCGGGGGGGCGACAGATACGCAGTATTTT. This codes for CASSGTSGGATDTQYF.

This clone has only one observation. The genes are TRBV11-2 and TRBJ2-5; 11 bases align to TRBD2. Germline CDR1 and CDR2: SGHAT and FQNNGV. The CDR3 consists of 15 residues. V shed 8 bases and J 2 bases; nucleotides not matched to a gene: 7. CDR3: CASALTSGGQETQYF. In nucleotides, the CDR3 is TGTGCCAGCGCCCTAACTAGCGGGGGACAAGAGACCCAGTACTTC.

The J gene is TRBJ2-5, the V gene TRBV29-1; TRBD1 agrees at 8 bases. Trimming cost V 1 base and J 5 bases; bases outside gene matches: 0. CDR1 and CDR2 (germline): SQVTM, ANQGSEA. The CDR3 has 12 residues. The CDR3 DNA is TGCAGCGTTGAAGCAGGGGGCGAGACCCAGTACTTC. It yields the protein CSVEAGGETQYF.

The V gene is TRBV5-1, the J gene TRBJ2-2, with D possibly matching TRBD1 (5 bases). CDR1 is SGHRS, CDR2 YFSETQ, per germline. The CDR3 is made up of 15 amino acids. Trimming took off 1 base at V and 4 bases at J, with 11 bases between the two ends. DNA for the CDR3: TGCGCCAGCAGCTTGATAGGGGCCAGCACCGGGGAGCTGTTTTTT. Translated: CASSLIGASTGELFF.

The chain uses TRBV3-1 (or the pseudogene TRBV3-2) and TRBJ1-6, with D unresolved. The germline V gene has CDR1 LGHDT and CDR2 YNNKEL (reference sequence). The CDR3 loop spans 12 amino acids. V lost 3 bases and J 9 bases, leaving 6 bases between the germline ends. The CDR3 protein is CASSQAISPLHF. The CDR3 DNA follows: TGTGCCAGCAGCCAGGCAATTTCACCCCTCCACTTT.

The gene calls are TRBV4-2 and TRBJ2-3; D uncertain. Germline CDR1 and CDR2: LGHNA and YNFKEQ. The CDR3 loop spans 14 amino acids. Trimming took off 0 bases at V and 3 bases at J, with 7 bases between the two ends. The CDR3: CASSQDRLTDTQYF. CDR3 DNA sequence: TGTGCCAGCAGCCAAGATCGACTTACAGATACGCAGTATTTT.

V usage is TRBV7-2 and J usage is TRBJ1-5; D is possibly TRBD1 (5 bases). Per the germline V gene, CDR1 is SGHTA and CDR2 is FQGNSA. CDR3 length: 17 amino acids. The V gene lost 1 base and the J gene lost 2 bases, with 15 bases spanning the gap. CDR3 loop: CASSLDSSTVGNQPQHF. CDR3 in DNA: TGTGCCAGCAGCTTAGATTCGTCGACAGTTGGCAATCAGCCCCAGCATTTT.

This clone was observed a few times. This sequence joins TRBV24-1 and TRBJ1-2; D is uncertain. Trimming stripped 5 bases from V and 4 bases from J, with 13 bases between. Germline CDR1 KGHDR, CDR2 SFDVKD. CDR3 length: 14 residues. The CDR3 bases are TGTGCCACCAGTGCGGCGAGGGCTCCCTATGGCTACACCTTC. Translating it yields CATSAARAPYGYTF.

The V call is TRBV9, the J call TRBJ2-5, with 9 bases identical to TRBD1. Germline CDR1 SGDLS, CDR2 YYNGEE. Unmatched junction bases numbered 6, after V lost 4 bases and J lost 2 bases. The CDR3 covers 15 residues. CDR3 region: CASSLSGTGQETQYF. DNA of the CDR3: TGTGCCAGCAGCCTATCCGGGACAGGGCAAGAGACCCAGTACTTC. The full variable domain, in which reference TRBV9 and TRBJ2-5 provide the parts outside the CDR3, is DSGVTQTPKHLITATGQRVTLRCSPRSGDLSVYWYQQSLDQGLQFLIQYYNGEERAKGNILERFSAQQFPDLHSELNLSSLELGDSALYFCASSLSGTGQETQYFGPGTRLLVL.

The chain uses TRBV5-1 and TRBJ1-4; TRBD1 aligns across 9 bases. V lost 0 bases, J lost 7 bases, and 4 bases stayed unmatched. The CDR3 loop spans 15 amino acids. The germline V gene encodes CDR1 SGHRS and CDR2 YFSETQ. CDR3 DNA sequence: TGCGCCAGCAGCTTGGGGGACAGGGAGGGTGAAAAACTGTTTTTT. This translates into CASSLGDREGEKLFF.

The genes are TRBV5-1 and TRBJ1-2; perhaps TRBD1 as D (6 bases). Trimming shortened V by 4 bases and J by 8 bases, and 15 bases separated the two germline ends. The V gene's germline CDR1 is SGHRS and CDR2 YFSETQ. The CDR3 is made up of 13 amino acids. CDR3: CASSLDRSRGYTF. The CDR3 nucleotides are TGCGCCAGCAGCCTCGACAGGTCCAGGGGCTACACCTTC.